One and the same sample provided the 18 T cell receptor beta chains below, sequenced in a study of immune evolution from preneoplasia to lung adenocarcinoma (dated by TCRdb to the early 2020s). Library construction relied on the immunoSEQ multiplex PCR assay. TCRdb's version of the immuneACCESS table is confined to in-frame rearrangements and falls short of the full clone set. An unresolved V gene accounts for under half of the shortfall where checked; the remainder is of unknown origin. The sample records some 5,500 clones, about 90% of which are singletons. The ten largest clones represent 2.5% to 4% of the sample. The sequencing sample was made of FFPE invasive lung adenocarcinoma tissue. The cell subset or site tag for this specimen amounts to: frankly invasive lung adenocarcinoma (ADC). All receptors come from a person over 45 with lung adenocarcinoma.

The J gene is TRBJ2-2, the V gene TRBV5-3, with D hard to call. TRBV5-3 is reported as an ORF; its role is uncertain. V shed 6 bases and J shed 4 bases, with 19 bases lying between them. The CDR3 sequence is 16 residues long. The DNA of the CDR3 is TGTGCCAGAAAGGGAAAGACCTGCAGGCCCACCGGGGAGCTGTTTTTT. It specifies CARKGKTCRPTGELFF.

This clone was picked up a small number of times. V gene TRBV5-4 combines with J gene TRBJ2-7; maybe TRBD2 (6 bases). Germline V gene data show CDR1 as SGHNT and CDR2 as YYREEE (reference sequence). This CDR3 comprises 14 residues. Trimming stripped 1 base from V and 4 bases from J, with 12 bases between. CDR3 sequence (DNA): TGTGCCAGCAGCTTGTCCGGGAGTGGTTACGAGCAGTACTTC. It yields the protein CASSLSGSGYEQYF.

This chain links TRBV11-2 with TRBJ2-1; D is unclear. The CDR3 is made up of 13 amino acids. Germline-derived CDR1 and CDR2 are SGHAT and FQNNGV. The V end was cut by 3 bases, the J end by 7 bases, with 10 bases between. The CDR3 region is CASSFSSRNEQFF. Written as DNA, the CDR3 is TGTGCCAGCAGCTTTTCATCTAGGAATGAGCAGTTCTTC.

CDR3: CASSFLARWDTGELFF. For the CDR3, the DNA is TGTGCCAGCAGTTTCCTTGCGAGATGGGACACCGGGGAGCTGTTTTTT. V usage is TRBV28 and J usage is TRBJ2-2; D not resolved. The CDR3 spans 16 residues. V lost 3 bases to trimming and J lost 3 bases, with 14 bases between them. Looked up from germline, CDR1 is MDHEN and CDR2 is SYDVKM.

The V call is TRBV7-9, the J call TRBJ2-5; D is unclear. V was trimmed by 6 bases and J by 3 bases, leaving 14 bases between them. This CDR3 contains 14 residues. Germline loops: CDR1 SEHNR, CDR2 FQNEAQ (reference sequence). The CDR3 region is CASSQRAWEETQYF. The CDR3 coding sequence is TGTGCCAGCAGTCAACGTGCGTGGGAAGAGACCCAGTACTTC.

CDR3 loop: CASSEMPGTEAFF. The CDR3 coding sequence is TGTGCCAGCAGTGAAATGCCGGGGACTGAAGCTTTCTTT. This chain uses TRBV6-4 with TRBJ1-1; D unresolved. The V and J ends lost 3 bases and 5 bases respectively, with 10 bases between them. The V gene's germline CDR1 is MRHNA and CDR2 SNTAGT. The CDR3 loop spans 13 amino acids.

The V gene is TRBV30, the J gene TRBJ2-7; D is uncertain. V lost 0 bases to trimming and J lost 7 bases, with 16 bases between them. In germline, CDR1 is GTSNPN, CDR2 SVGIG (reference sequence). The CDR3 contains 14 residues. CDR3 protein: CAWSVLVRNREQYF. The CDR3 DNA follows: TGTGCCTGGAGTGTACTCGTACGAAATCGGGAGCAGTACTTC.

The rearrangement uses TRBV7-2 and TRBJ2-4; D remains unclear. V dropped 7 bases and J dropped 0 bases, with 13 bases sitting between them. The CDR3 runs to 15 residues. From germline, CDR1 is SGHTA and CDR2 FQGNSA. CDR3: CASTPMGRAKNIQYF. The CDR3 bases are TGTGCCAGCACCCCGATGGGCAGAGCCAAAAACATTCAGTACTTC.

This clone came up once. The CDR3 sequence: CASSLPPGGEQYF. The CDR3 DNA sequence: TGTGCCAGCTCACTTCCGCCCGGCGGCGAGCAGTACTTC. The rearrangement joins TRBV18 to TRBJ2-7; D gene ambiguous. V lost 4 bases to trimming and J lost 6 bases, with 13 bases between them. Germline lookup yields CDR1 KGHSH and CDR2 LQKENI. This CDR3 is 13 amino acids long.

The rearrangement joins TRBV5-1 to TRBJ2-7; a weak D match, TRBD1 (6 bases). Germline V gives CDR1 SGHRS, CDR2 YFSETQ. The CDR3 consists of 16 residues. Trimming took off 5 bases at V and 0 bases at J, with 18 bases between the two ends. The CDR3 sequence is CASRPDTGPPSYEQYF. The DNA for the CDR3 is TGCGCCAGCAGACCAGACACAGGGCCGCCCTCCTACGAGCAGTACTTC.

In this sample, this clone turned up once. V is TRBV6-5 and J is TRBJ1-4; maybe TRBD1 (6 bases). With 3 bases removed from V and 8 bases from J, the gap between germline ends came to 10 bases. From germline, CDR1 is MNHEY and CDR2 SVGAGI. CDR3 length: 13 residues. CDR3 DNA sequence: TGTGCCAGCAGTTATGGGGGCGTGGAAAAACTGTTTTTT. This codes for CASSYGGVEKLFF.

The V gene is TRBV28, the J gene TRBJ2-7; 10 nucleotides match TRBD2. With 5 bases clipped from V and 3 bases from J, the junction kept 7 bases outside the gene matches. The CDR3 has 15 residues. Germline V gene data show CDR1 as MDHEN and CDR2 as SYDVKM. The CDR3 here is CASSGLTSGDYEQYF. CDR3 sequence (DNA): TGTGCCAGCAGTGGTTTAACTAGCGGGGACTACGAGCAGTACTTC.

The chain joins TRBV5-8 to TRBJ1-2; D is uncertain. V lost 4 bases, J lost 6 bases, and 16 bases lay in between. CDR1 and CDR2 from the germline V gene are SGHTS and YDEGEE. The CDR3 has 14 amino acids. As DNA, the CDR3 is TGTGCCAGCAGCAGAAGACCTGTATACGATGGCTACACCTTC. Its translation: CASSRRPVYDGYTF.

This chain uses TRBV10-2 with TRBJ2-7; D unresolved. Germline V gene data show CDR1 as WSHSY and CDR2 as SAAADI. The CDR3 covers 14 residues. Trimming left V 1 base short and J 2 bases short, with 9 bases between. CDR3 loop: CASSEYPRTYEQYF. CDR3 DNA sequence: TGCGCCAGCAGTGAGTATCCCAGAACCTACGAGCAGTACTTC.

The chain combines TRBV30 with TRBJ2-1; no reliable D call. CDR1 and CDR2 from the germline V gene are GTSNPN and SVGIG (reference sequence). CDR3 length equals 11 residues. Deletions cut 2 bases from V and 5 bases from J, with 4 bases between. The chain's CDR3 is CAWSRNNEQFF. The CDR3 DNA sequence: TGTGCCTGGAGTCGGAACAATGAGCAGTTCTTC.

The V gene is TRBV28, the J gene TRBJ2-2; D may be TRBD1 (6 bases). Per germline, CDR1 MDHEN and CDR2 SYDVKM. The V end lost 3 bases, the J end lost 6 bases, and 14 bases lay between the germline ends. The CDR3 totals 15 residues. The CDR3 region has the DNA TGTGCCAGCAGTTTGCAAAACAGGGTCGCCGGGGAGCTGTTTTTT. Encoded protein: CASSLQNRVAGELFF.

The V call is TRBV2, the J call TRBJ1-1; D remains ambiguous. Germline V gene sequence: CDR1 SNHLY, CDR2 FYNNEI. The V and J ends lost 4 bases and 1 base respectively, with 7 bases between them. The CDR3 has 13 residues. CDR3 in DNA: TGTGCCAGCAGTGGTATTAAGAACACTGAAGCTTTCTTT. Amino acid sequence: CASSGIKNTEAFF.

There are a few counts of this clone. The rearrangement links TRBV21-1 to TRBJ2-7; TRBD2, the table's D call, lacks a check against the DNA. TRBV21-1 is a listed pseudogene. This CDR3 region has 15 residues. For the CDR3, the DNA is TGTGCCAGCAGCAAGAGGGATCGAAGCTCCTACGAGCAGTACTTC. It yields the protein CASSKRDRSSYEQYF.